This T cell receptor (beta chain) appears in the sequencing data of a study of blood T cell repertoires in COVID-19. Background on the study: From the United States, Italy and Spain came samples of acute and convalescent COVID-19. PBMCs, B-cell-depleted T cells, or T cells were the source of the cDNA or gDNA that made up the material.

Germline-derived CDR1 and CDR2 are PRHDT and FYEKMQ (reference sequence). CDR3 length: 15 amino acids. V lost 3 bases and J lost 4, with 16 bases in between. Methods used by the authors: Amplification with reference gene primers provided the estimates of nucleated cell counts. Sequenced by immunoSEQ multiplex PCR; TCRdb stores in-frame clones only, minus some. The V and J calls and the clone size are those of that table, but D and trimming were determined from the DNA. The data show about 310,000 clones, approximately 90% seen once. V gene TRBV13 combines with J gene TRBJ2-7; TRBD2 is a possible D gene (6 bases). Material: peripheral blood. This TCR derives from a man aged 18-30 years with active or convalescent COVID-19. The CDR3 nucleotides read TGTGCCAGCAGCTTTACCCCAGGAGGGCCGTACGAGCAGTACTTC. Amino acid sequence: CASSFTPGGPYEQYF.